One and the same sample provided the 29 T cell receptor beta chains below, sequenced in a study of Ad26.COV2.S vaccination and SARS-CoV-2 variants (dated by TCRdb to the early 2020s). Explained via the paper, the treatment or condition label denotes: roughly 19 received Ad26.COV2.S at low or high dose, single or two shots; roughly 5 received placebo; per-sample allocation not given. Repertoires of vaccine and placebo recipients were sequenced from samples taken on day 63 after the first injection. The library was built by means of the immunoSEQ multiplex PCR assay. Here the immuneACCESS table is served through TCRdb, limited to in-frame sequences with V and J called. Missing clones are a known gap in these copies; in checked studies unresolved V genes cover under half, and the rest lacks a known reason. This sample gives around 450,000 clones in total; 80% to 95% of them show up just once. More than 3.5% of the sample lies in the top ten.

The sequencing here drew on peripheral blood, taken in a trial of Ad26.COV2.S vaccine versus placebo. These receptors came from a person aged 18-65 years who received the Ad26.COV2.S COVID-19 vaccine or a placebo.

The chain is built from TRBV2 and TRBJ2-5, with 8 nucleotides matching TRBD1. CDR1 is SNHLY, CDR2 FYNNEI, per germline. The V gene end was trimmed by 1 base and the J gene end by 2 bases; junction bases not matched to a gene: 6. The CDR3 extends over 16 amino acids. The CDR3 DNA sequence: TGTGCCAGCAGTGAAGAGCGGACAGGGTTTCAAGAGACCCAGTACTTC. This codes for CASSEERTGFQETQYF.

The rearrangement joins TRBV19 to TRBJ2-6, with 7 bases matching TRBD2. With V trimmed by 1 base and J by 0 bases, 6 bases remained unmatched. Germline assignment: CDR1 LNHDA and CDR2 SQIVND (reference sequence). The CDR3 contains 18 residues. CDR3 in amino acids: CASSIASGITSGANVLTF. DNA of the CDR3: TGTGCCAGTAGTATAGCTAGCGGAATCACCTCTGGGGCCAACGTCCTGACTTTC.

The chain joins TRBV7-6 to TRBJ2-7; 9 nucleotides agree with TRBD2. In germline, CDR1 is SGHVS, CDR2 FNYEAQ. After removal of 0 bases from V and 1 base from J, the junction contained 7 bases not matched to a gene. The CDR3 extends over 17 amino acids. This chain's CDR3 is CASSLAGTSQYSYEQYF. The CDR3 nucleotides are TGTGCCAGCAGCTTAGCGGGGACTAGCCAATATTCCTACGAGCAGTACTTC. The variable domain in full, with the rest retrieved from reference TRBV7-6 and TRBJ2-7, is GAGVSQSPRYKVTKRGQDVALRCDPISGHVSLYWYRQALGQGPEFLTYFNYEAQQDKSGLPNDRFSAERPEGSISTLTIQRTEQRDSAMYRCASSLAGTSQYSYEQYFGPGTRLTVT.

This chain uses TRBV6-6 with TRBJ1-2, with D possibly being TRBD1 (5 bases). Trimming took off 2 bases at V and 8 bases at J, with 12 bases between the two ends. Germline CDR1 MNHNY, CDR2 SVGAGI (reference sequence). This CDR3 is 13 amino acids long. The CDR3 DNA follows: TGTGCCAGCAGTTACGAGGGCAGGGTGGGCTACACCTTC. Translated, it gives CASSYEGRVGYTF.

The V call is TRBV14, the J call TRBJ2-1, with D perhaps assigned TRBD1 or TRBD2 (5 bases each). The CDR3 runs to 15 residues. Trimming left V 1 base short and J 2 bases short, with 9 bases between. Germline V gene sequence: CDR1 SGHDN, CDR2 FVKESK. CDR3 region: CASSQGQGPYNEQFF. The CDR3 region has the DNA TGTGCCAGCAGCCAAGGTCAGGGACCCTACAATGAGCAGTTCTTC.

The rearrangement uses TRBV2 and TRBJ1-6; D gene uncertain. CDR1 is SNHLY, CDR2 FYNNEI, per germline. With 7 bases removed from V and 5 bases from J, the gap between germline ends came to 9 bases. This CDR3 has 13 amino acids. The CDR3 nucleotides read TGTGCCAGCATACAGACCGATAATTCACCCCTCCACTTT. Translation gives CASIQTDNSPLHF.

The V gene is TRBV30, the J gene TRBJ2-1, with D perhaps being TRBD1 or TRBD2 (5 bases each). Trimming pared 1 base from V and 0 bases from J, leaving 13 bases between. Germline lookup yields CDR1 GTSNPN and CDR2 SVGIG (reference sequence). There are 16 residues in the CDR3. The CDR3 DNA reads as TGTGCCTGGAGTGGGGACCGATGGAGCTCCTACAATGAGCAGTTCTTC. Encoded protein: CAWSGDRWSSYNEQFF.

The gene calls are TRBV11-2 and TRBJ1-2, with TRBD1 identical over 8 bases. The CDR3 has 14 residues. Germline CDR1 SGHAT, CDR2 FQNNGV. The junction had 6 bases not matched to a gene; V was cut back by 5 bases and J by 4 bases. CDR3 loop: CASSRDRGSYGYTF. The CDR3 DNA follows: TGTGCCAGCAGCCGCGACAGGGGATCCTATGGCTACACCTTC. The full variable domain, its missing parts supplied by reference TRBV11-2 and TRBJ1-2, is EAGVAQSPRYKIIEKRQSVAFWCNPISGHATLYWYQQILGQGPKLLIQFQNNGVVDDSQLPKDRFSAERLKGVDSTLKIQPAKLEDSAVYLCASSRDRGSYGYTFGSGTRLTVV.

The chain has TRBV5-6 and TRBJ1-2; D gene uncertain. The CDR3 is 16 residues long. Germline-derived CDR1 and CDR2 are SGHDT and YYEEEE. V gave up 0 bases and J gave up 2 bases, with 14 bases separating them. In DNA, the CDR3 is TGTGCCAGCAGCTTGGGAATTGGGGTTTCAAACTATGGCTACACCTTC. Its protein is CASSLGIGVSNYGYTF.

This clone has just one count. The rearrangement joins TRBV21-1 to TRBJ2-7; the table names TRBD2, a call not compared with the DNA. TRBV21-1 is designated a pseudogene. The CDR3 runs to 11 residues. CDR3: CASSTLAGLTF. In nucleotides, the CDR3 is TGTGCCAGCAGCACCCTAGCGGGTCTTACCTTC.

In DNA, the CDR3 is TGTGCCACCAGTGGCCTCGGGTGGGCGGGTAGCACAGATACGCAGTATTTT. It is translated as CATSGLGWAGSTDTQYF. The rearrangement joins TRBV24-1 to TRBJ2-3, with D maybe TRBD2 (5 bases). Germline CDR1 KGHDR, CDR2 SFDVKD. Trimming pared 5 bases from V and 0 bases from J, leaving 17 bases between. The CDR3 has 17 amino acids.

This clone was counted between two and nine times. The chain joins TRBV19 to TRBJ1-5; a weak D match, TRBD1 (5 bases). This CDR3 has 15 amino acids. Germline V gene lookup returns CDR1 LNHDA and CDR2 SQIVND (reference sequence). Trimming shortened V by 5 bases and J by 4 bases, and 15 bases separated the two germline ends. CDR3 amino acids: CASSPPGPSNQPQHF. In DNA, the CDR3 is TGTGCCAGTAGTCCCCCGGGGCCTTCAAATCAGCCCCAGCATTTT.

The sample holds a few counts of this clone. V is TRBV5-1 and J is TRBJ2-1; 11 nucleotides align to TRBD2. Germline CDR1 and CDR2: SGHRS and YFSETQ. The length of the CDR3 is 14 residues. V trimming: 0 bases; J trimming: 8 bases; junction bases outside the gene matches: 1. The CDR3 region is CASSLGLAGYEQFF. CDR3 DNA: TGCGCCAGCAGCTTGGGACTAGCGGGATATGAGCAGTTCTTC. Full variable domain (missing parts from reference TRBV5-1 and TRBJ2-1): KAGVTQTPRYLIKTRGQQVTLSCSPISGHRSVSWYQQTPGQGLQFLFEYFSETQRNKGNFPGRFSGRQFSNSRSEMNVSTLELGDSALYLCASSLGLAGYEQFFGPGTRLTVL.

The chain has TRBV15 and TRBJ1-1; D call uncertain. Trimming removed 5 bases at V and 3 bases at J, with 10 bases between. This CDR3 has 13 amino acids. Germline-derived CDR1 and CDR2 are LNHNV and YYDKDF (reference sequence). The CDR3 loop is CATSSLRYTEAFF. In nucleotides, the CDR3 is TGTGCCACCAGCTCTCTGCGCTACACTGAAGCTTTCTTT.

The chain joins TRBV7-2 to TRBJ1-1; D uncertain. Germline CDR1 SGHTA, CDR2 FQGNSA. V shed 3 bases and J shed 1 base, with 6 bases lying between them. This CDR3 region has 13 residues. CDR3 in DNA: TGTGCCAGCAGCTTTCCAGCGAACACTGAAGCTTTCTTT. It encodes CASSFPANTEAFF.

V gene TRBV12-3 or TRBV12-4 combines with J gene TRBJ1-5, with D maybe TRBD1 (6 bases). Trimming shortened V by 4 bases and J by 5 bases, and 9 bases separated the two germline ends. The CDR3 is 13 residues long. This chain's CDR3 is CASSSGDYQPQHF. The CDR3 DNA reads as TGTGCCAGCAGTTCAGGGGACTATCAGCCCCAGCATTTT.

The gene calls are TRBV6-2 or TRBV6-3 and TRBJ1-2, with D perhaps TRBD1 (5 bases). CDR1 and CDR2 from the germline V gene are MNHEY and SVGEGT. This CDR3 contains 13 residues. Trimming removed 2 bases at V and 6 bases at J, with 10 bases between. In DNA, the CDR3 is TGTGCCAGCAGTTACGGCGCAGGGCATGGCTACACCTTC. Translated: CASSYGAGHGYTF.

This chain joins TRBV27 and TRBJ2-4, with D possibly matching TRBD2 (5 bases). Germline V gene lookup returns CDR1 MNHEY and CDR2 SMNVEV (reference sequence). V was trimmed by 5 bases and J by 0 bases, leaving 17 bases between them. The CDR3 length is 17 residues. The CDR3 DNA sequence: TGTGCCAGCAGTCCCTACACCGGGATCTTAGCCAAAAACATTCAGTACTTC. Amino acid sequence: CASSPYTGILAKNIQYF.

J is TRBJ2-1 and V is TRBV5-1; D remains ambiguous. The CDR3 runs to 15 residues. CDR1 is SGHRS and CDR2 is YFSETQ in the germline V gene. V was shortened by 0 bases and J by 0 bases, with 7 bases between the two germline ends. The CDR3 loop reads CASSLGRSSYNEQFF. The CDR3 DNA follows: TGCGCCAGCAGCTTGGGACGGAGCTCCTACAATGAGCAGTTCTTC.

This chain links TRBV11-2 with TRBJ2-5, with 9 bases aligning to TRBD1. The CDR3 totals 16 residues. V lost 0 bases to trimming and J lost 2 bases; unmatched junction nucleotides: 4. Germline loops: CDR1 SGHAT, CDR2 FQNNGV. CDR3 amino acids: CASSLDGTGRQETQYF. The CDR3 nucleotides read TGTGCCAGCAGCTTAGACGGGACAGGGCGACAAGAGACCCAGTACTTC. The full variable domain, its missing parts supplied by reference TRBV11-2 and TRBJ2-5, is EAGVAQSPRYKIIEKRQSVAFWCNPISGHATLYWYQQILGQGPKLLIQFQNNGVVDDSQLPKDRFSAERLKGVDSTLKIQPAKLEDSAVYLCASSLDGTGRQETQYFGPGTRLLVL.

This clone has just a few counts. The gene calls are TRBV5-1 and TRBJ2-3, with TRBD2 identical over 8 bases. The CDR3 extends over 16 amino acids. V lost 4 bases to trimming and J lost 5 bases; unmatched junction nucleotides: 12. The germline gives CDR1 SGHRS, CDR2 YFSETQ. The CDR3 region is CASSPGVAGLLDTQYF. The CDR3 bases are TGCGCCAGCAGCCCCGGGGTAGCGGGACTCTTAGATACGCAGTATTTT.

The genes are TRBV28 and TRBJ1-2; TRBD1 is a possible D gene (6 bases). Trimming shortened V by 5 bases and J by 4 bases, and 14 bases separated the two germline ends. Germline CDR1 is MDHEN and CDR2 is SYDVKM. The CDR3 has 14 amino acids. The CDR3 spells CASSEYRERYGYTF. The CDR3 DNA reads as TGTGCCAGCAGTGAATACAGGGAACGCTATGGCTACACCTTC.

This clone was seen more than once but under ten times. This chain uses TRBV7-2 with TRBJ1-3; D not certain. Trimming removed 5 bases from V and 0 bases from J, with 11 bases in between. The CDR3 is made up of 15 amino acids. Germline CDR1 is SGHTA and CDR2 is FQGNSA. CDR3 sequence (DNA): TGTGCCAGCAGCCCTGATTCCCGCTCTGGAAACACCATATATTTT. The encoded protein is CASSPDSRSGNTIYF.

The chain carries TRBV27 and TRBJ2-7; 9 bases fit TRBD1. Looked up from germline, CDR1 is MNHEY and CDR2 is SMNVEV (reference sequence). V dropped 0 bases and J dropped 5; count of bases not matched to a gene: 5. This CDR3 region has 15 residues. The CDR3, as DNA: TGTGCCAGCAGTTTATCGGGACAGGGTATCGACGAGCAGTACTTC. Residues: CASSLSGQGIDEQYF.

This chain connects TRBV27 to TRBJ2-7; 11 nucleotides line up with TRBD2. The CDR3 is made up of 14 amino acids. V trimming: 5 bases; J trimming: 6 bases; junction bases outside the gene matches: 6. CDR1 is MNHEY, CDR2 SMNVEV, per germline (reference sequence). The CDR3 coding sequence is TGTGCCAGCAGTGCCGGGACTAGCGGATTCGAGCAGTACTTC. It yields the protein CASSAGTSGFEQYF.

About this clone itself: The junction differs from germline at one of its ends, possibly a read error. Additional DNA sequences in this sample encode the identical CDR3. V is TRBV11-2 and J is TRBJ2-1; 11 bases agree with TRBD2. This CDR3 has 17 residues. Per germline, CDR1 SGHAT and CDR2 FQNNGV. The CDR3 sequence is CASRTFTSGSSYNEQFF. The CDR3 DNA reads as TGTGCTAGCAGAACCTTCACTAGCGGGAGCTCCTACAATGAGCAGTTCTTC.

This chain uses TRBV30 with TRBJ1-6; D ambiguous. Germline V CDR1 and CDR2: GTSNPN, SVGIG (reference sequence). The CDR3 has 14 amino acids. With 0 bases removed from V and 7 bases from J, the gap between germline ends came to 10 bases. In DNA form, the CDR3 reads TGTGCCTGGAGTGTCGTTAGTACGAATTCACCCCTCCACTTT. Its translation is CAWSVVSTNSPLHF.

This sequence joins TRBV12-5 and TRBJ2-3; D might be TRBD1 (6 bases). The CDR3 is made up of 14 amino acids. The germline CDR1 and CDR2 sequences are LGHNT and FRNRAP. V lost 3 bases and J 5 bases, leaving 12 bases between the germline ends. The CDR3 reads CASGFGLQGDTQYF. Written as DNA, the CDR3 is TGTGCTAGTGGTTTCGGCCTACAGGGAGATACGCAGTATTTT.

This sequence joins TRBV24-1 and TRBJ2-6; 8 nucleotides agree with TRBD1. The V gene end was trimmed by 4 bases and the J gene end by 0 bases; junction bases not matched to a gene: 10. In germline, CDR1 is KGHDR, CDR2 SFDVKD. This CDR3 has 19 residues. DNA for the CDR3: TGTGCCACCAGTGACCCCGGGACAGGTCCTTCCTCTGGGGCCAACGTCCTGACTTTC. Its protein product is CATSDPGTGPSSGANVLTF.